This TCR beta chain was retrieved from a study of a mutant IDH1 vaccine in newly diagnosed glioma. Study in general: Sex distribution of treated patients was about 62% male and about 38% female; mean age was 40.4 years. Week 47 marked visit V13, whereas week 35 marked visit V12. Antecedent treatment encompassed radiotherapy, temozolomide, or their combination; the majority received both.

The V end lost 5 bases, the J end lost 4 bases, and 20 bases lay between the germline ends. This CDR3 comprises 15 residues. CDR1 is GTSNPN, CDR2 SVGIG, per germline (reference sequence). This table comes from immunoSEQ multiplex PCR, and its TCRdb copy is limited to in-frame clones, with some not included. The sample lists roughly 49,000 clones, approximately 92% occurring once. Documented time point: week 35, safety follow-up. Each dose of the vaccine consisted of 300 ug of mutant IDH1 20-mer peptide, with topical imiquimod. Concerning this clone: No antigen is known for it.

This receptor was taken from a man aged 45 to 65 with glioma. The chain carries TRBV30 and TRBJ1-1; TRBD1 might be the D (5 bases). This specimen was PBMCs, taken from a glioma patient whose treatment included an IDH1 peptide vaccine. The CDR3 protein is CAWAWGDSLGTEAFF. The CDR3, as DNA: TGTGCCTGGGCCTGGGGCGACAGCCTAGGCACTGAAGCTTTCTTT.